The TCR beta chain described here comes from a study of shared clonotypes between healthy human individuals. As to this clone: Antigen: not known.

The study's findings and limits: With a handful of donors compared, 4% to 5% of naive CD4 clonotypes were shared. Represented diversity (both genetic and exposure-history) was limited by the small number of donors.

Here immunoSEQ multiplex PCR was the method, and the copy in TCRdb shows in-frame clones only, minus some. The sample comprises 2 million to 2.5 million clones, around 95% of which are singletons, and roughly 0.13% rests with the top ten. The ends were cut back, 6 bases at V and 1 base at J, with 18 bases in the middle. Germline V gene sequence: CDR1 SNHLY, CDR2 FYNNEI. The CDR3 extends over 16 amino acids. The sequenced sample consisted of naive CD4+ T cells sorted from blood. Subset denoted: CD45RA+ positively selected. The chain recombines TRBV2 with TRBJ1-1, with D unclear. The sequence came from a man aged 18 to 29 in good health. The CDR3 sequence is CASSPTQGRGNTEAFF. DNA of the CDR3: TGTGCCAGCAGCCCTACCCAAGGTCGAGGGAACACTGAAGCTTTCTTT.